Reported below is one T cell receptor beta chain. This specimen belongs to a study of T cell changes during pregnancy in multiple sclerosis. Data came from immunoSEQ multiplex PCR; TCRdb stores just in-frame clones and leaves some out. The sample includes about 46,000 clones, 80% to 95% of them seen just once. After removal of 0 bases from V and 7 bases from J, the junction contained 5 bases not matched to a gene. This CDR3 is 14 amino acids long. Looked up from germline, CDR1 is MNHEY and CDR2 is SVGAGI. The sequence came from a female donor with multiple sclerosis, enrolled in a pregnancy study. The sequencing used peripheral blood, collected in the third trimester of pregnancy. This chain uses TRBV6-5 with TRBJ1-1; 7 nucleotides align to TRBD1. CDR3 sequence reads: CASSYSGTAFEAFF. The DNA for the CDR3 is TGTGCCAGCAGTTACTCTGGGACAGCTTTTGAAGCTTTCTTT.